This TCR beta chain stems from a study of cytomegalovirus exposure and HLA in healthy donors. About the research overall: Most genotyped donors, around 78% of fewer than 400, had Caucasian-associated genetic ancestry.

In the case of this clone: The antigen is not known.

The germline V gene has CDR1 GTSNPN and CDR2 SVGIG (reference sequence). This CDR3 contains 15 residues. V was clipped by 1 base and J by 5 bases; unmatched bases: 9. Overall study results and limits: A later analysis showed TCR association rates differing by HLA locus, peaking at DRB1 and lowest at HLA-C. Among the sequence variants, a highly shared cluster was likely an artifact of sequencing.

PCR primers comprised 60 Vbeta and 13 Jbeta primers. As handled by the study authors: Among the unique TCR beta chains that a later analysis counted, about 86 million in all, 10 million to 13 million were shared. TCRdb's copy holds only in-frame clones and misses some; the assay was immunoSEQ multiplex PCR. V and J calls and clone size are those listed in that table; D and trimming were worked out from the DNA. The table shows around 130,000 clones, with approximately 82% occurring only once. The sequenced sample consisted of PBMCs. The gene calls are TRBV30 and TRBJ2-5; 8 bases agree with TRBD2. This receptor was obtained from a boy between 2 and 10 years old in good health and CMV-seronegative. CDR3: CAWSAIAGPWETQYF. CDR3 in DNA: TGTGCCTGGAGTGCGATAGCGGGGCCCTGGGAGACCCAGTACTTC.